Presented here are 18 T cell receptor beta chains from one specimen sequenced in a study of identical twins. MiXCR, applied by TCRdb to the 5' RACE reads, yields one record per CDR3 protein. The data show hundreds of thousands of distinct CDR3 sequences, 20% to 25% seen once. The sample also formed part of further work on yellow fever vaccine responses in identical twins.

Sequencing was performed on CD4+ T cells sorted from blood. The receptors come from a woman under 30 in good health.

This clonotype was seen a few times. V is TRBV5-6 and J is TRBJ2-1, with 11 positions matching TRBD2. The CDR3 sequence is 13 residues long. Trimming took 4 bases from V and 7 from J; bases not matched to a gene: 1. CDR1 and CDR2 from the germline V gene are SGHDT and YYEEEE. CDR3 nucleotides: TGTGCCAGCAGCGGGACTAGCGGAAATGAGCAGTTCTTC. Its translation: CASSGTSGNEQFF.

This clonotype was detected a few times. V and J are TRBV6-1 and TRBJ2-1; D might be TRBD2 (5 bases). Deletions cut 4 bases from V and 7 bases from J, with 11 bases between. The germline V gene encodes CDR1 MNHNS and CDR2 SASEGT. There are 13 residues in the CDR3. The DNA of the CDR3 is TGTGCCAGCAGTGTCGAGGGTACGAATGAGCAGTTCTTC. Translating gives CASSVEGTNEQFF.

A few counts support this clonotype. The chain couples TRBV6-5 to TRBJ2-7, with TRBD1 identical over 8 bases. The CDR3 contains 15 residues. Losses at the gene ends were 0 bases for V and 5 bases for J; bases not matched to a gene: 6. CDR1 and CDR2 from the germline V gene are MNHEY and SVGAGI. The CDR3 region is CASSYSTGTGNEQYF. For the CDR3, the DNA is TGTGCCAGCAGTTACTCGACCGGGACAGGAAACGAGCAGTACTTC.

V gene TRBV7-3 combines with J gene TRBJ2-5, with D unclear. The V end was cut by 5 bases, the J end by 1 base, with 11 bases between. Per germline, CDR1 SGHTA and CDR2 FQGTGA. The length of the CDR3 is 14 residues. CDR3 nucleotide sequence: TGTGCCAGCAGCCCCGACAACTCCCAAGAGACCCAGTACTTC. Encoded protein: CASSPDNSQETQYF.

This clonotype was seen a handful of times. The rearrangement uses TRBV20-1 and TRBJ2-7; TRBD1 might be the D (5 bases). The CDR3 contains 13 residues. Germline CDR1 and CDR2: DFQATT and SNEGSKA (reference sequence). Trimming left V 0 bases short and J 4 bases short, with 10 bases between. The CDR3 sequence is CSAREGAIYEQYF. The CDR3 DNA sequence: TGCAGTGCTAGAGAAGGGGCCATTTACGAGCAGTACTTC.

This clonotype appeared a few times. This chain joins TRBV20-1 and TRBJ1-2, with a tentative D call TRBD1 (5 bases). V shed 6 bases and J shed 6 bases, with 14 bases lying between them. Germline values: CDR1 DFQATT, CDR2 SNEGSKA (reference sequence). The CDR3 runs 12 residues. CDR3 residues: CSANQGADGYTF. CDR3 nucleotides: TGCAGTGCCAATCAGGGTGCCGATGGCTACACCTTC.

The CDR3, as DNA: TGCGCCAGCACTTCACAGATCTACAATGAGCAGTTCTTC. Protein: CASTSQIYNEQFF. V and J are TRBV5-1 and TRBJ2-1; no definite D call. Germline loops: CDR1 SGHRS, CDR2 YFSETQ. Trimming cost V 6 bases and J 3 bases, with 10 bases left between them. The CDR3 is 13 amino acids.

This chain links TRBV20-1 with TRBJ2-1, with D possibly called TRBD1 or TRBD2 (6 bases each). CDR1 is DFQATT and CDR2 is SNEGSKA in the germline V gene (reference sequence). V lost 7 bases, J lost 3 bases, and 34 bases lay in between. The CDR3 has 20 amino acids. For the CDR3, the DNA is TGCAGTGTTCTGATGGGGGGCTCCCTCAGTAGGTTCCTTCTCTACAATGAGCAGTTCTTC. It is translated as CSVLMGGSLSRFLLYNEQFF.

The sample holds a few counts of this clonotype. The rearrangement links TRBV12-3 or TRBV12-4 to TRBJ2-1, with 10 positions matching TRBD2. J lost 8 bases, V lost 7 bases, and 14 bases had no gene match. The CDR3 totals 16 residues. CDR3 protein: CASNPSSGSGVDEQFF. As DNA, the CDR3 is TGTGCCAGCAACCCCTCTAGCGGGAGTGGGGTTGATGAGCAGTTCTTC.

J is TRBJ1-1 and V is TRBV7-8, with TRBD1 as a possible D gene (6 bases). Germline CDR1 and CDR2: SGHVS and FQNEAQ. The length of the CDR3 is 16 residues. Trimming shortened V by 1 base and J by 4 bases, and 16 bases separated the two germline ends. CDR3 DNA sequence: TGTGCCAGCAGCTTAGATCCGGACAGAAGCCTCACTGAAGCTTTCTTT. It yields the protein CASSLDPDRSLTEAFF.

The CDR3 protein is CASSSQGTLNQPQHF. The CDR3, as DNA: TGTGCCAGCAGCAGTCAAGGGACACTCAATCAGCCCCAGCATTTT. This sequence joins TRBV7-8 and TRBJ1-5; D perhaps matches TRBD1 (6 bases). V shed 5 bases and J shed 3 bases, with 14 bases lying between them. Germline V CDR1 and CDR2: SGHVS, FQNEAQ. The CDR3 extends over 15 amino acids.

This clonotype was found a few times. The rearrangement uses TRBV7-8 and TRBJ2-2, with D hard to call. The V end lost 5 bases, the J end lost 2 bases, and 12 bases lay between the germline ends. Germline assignment: CDR1 SGHVS and CDR2 FQNEAQ. The CDR3 runs to 15 residues. As DNA, the CDR3 is TGTGCCAGCAGCCCCCGGCGACTTAACACCGGGGAGCTGTTTTTT. Amino acids: CASSPRRLNTGELFF.

A few counts support this clonotype. The chain is built from TRBV12-3 or TRBV12-4 and TRBJ2-3; D gene unclear. V shed 3 bases and J shed 0 bases, with 13 bases lying between them. CDR3 size: 16 residues. The CDR3 loop is CASSFAATLSTDTQYF. CDR3 DNA sequence: TGTGCCAGCAGTTTTGCTGCAACCCTAAGCACAGATACGCAGTATTTT.

The V and J genes are TRBV5-4 and TRBJ2-2; a weak D match, TRBD2 (5 bases). Germline CDR1 reads SGHNT; CDR2 reads YYREEE (reference sequence). V shed 4 bases and J shed 6 bases, with 16 bases lying between them. This CDR3 is built from 15 residues. CDR3 nucleotide sequence: TGTGCCAGCAGCCCCGGAGGCGGGTTCCCCGGGGAGCTGTTTTTT. As protein: CASSPGGGFPGELFF.

The V call is TRBV24-1, the J call TRBJ2-2; D is perhaps TRBD2 (5 bases). Trimming left V 2 bases short and J 6 bases short, with 15 bases between. The CDR3 consists of 16 residues. CDR1 and CDR2 from the germline V gene are KGHDR and SFDVKD. The CDR3 bases are TGTGCCACCAGTGATTCCGGACTCCCAGGCCCCGGGGAGCTGTTTTTT. This encodes CATSDSGLPGPGELFF.

This chain uses TRBV7-8 with TRBJ2-7; D is tentatively TRBD1 or TRBD2 (6 bases each). Germline V gene lookup returns CDR1 SGHVS and CDR2 FQNEAQ. CDR3 size: 13 residues. Trimming shortened V by 6 bases and J by 2 bases, and 11 bases separated the two germline ends. The CDR3 spells CASRRDNPYEQYF. The CDR3 DNA reads as TGTGCCAGCAGGCGGGACAACCCCTACGAGCAGTACTTC.

This chain uses TRBV7-2 with TRBJ2-3; D may be TRBD2 (6 bases). CDR1 is SGHTA and CDR2 is FQGNSA in the germline V gene. This CDR3 contains 14 residues. Trimming pared 4 bases from V and 5 bases from J, leaving 13 bases between. CDR3 protein: CASSWSGSLDTQYF. CDR3 DNA sequence: TGTGCCAGCAGCTGGAGCGGGTCTTTAGATACGCAGTATTTT.

This sequence joins TRBV3-1 and TRBJ2-7; D gene uncertain. Trimming stripped 4 bases from V and 3 bases from J, with 10 bases between. The germline V gene encodes CDR1 LGHDT and CDR2 YNNKEL (reference sequence). The CDR3 contains 13 residues. In DNA form, the CDR3 reads TGTGCCAGCAGCCTAGAAAATCTCTACGAGCAGTACTTC. It translates to CASSLENLYEQYF.